This TCR beta chain was documented in a study of Graves' ophthalmopathy and Graves' hyperthyroidism. Study-level results: A 13-signature model separated ophthalmopathy from stable hyperthyroidism, reaching 87.88% sensitivity and under 82% specificity cross-validated. Blood also held most thyroid clonotypes expanded above 0.001 frequency.

The table lists this clonotype with many counts. Its antigen is still unknown. Researchers took RNA transcripts and amplified TCR beta CDR3 regions from them. A first-round RT-PCR used HTBI primers, followed by a second-round multiplex PCR. TCRdb processed the multiplex PCR reads anew with MiXCR; each CDR3 protein has one entry. The sample contains around 1,200,000 distinct CDR3 sequences, about 36% of which appear only once. CDR1 is SQVTM, CDR2 ANQGSEA, per germline. The CDR3 runs 13 residues. Trimming cost V 2 bases and J 11 bases, with 18 bases left between them. Ages of hyperthyroidism patients ran from 18 to 65, and their diagnoses were new, under 2 months' duration. The authors diagnosed from clinical symptoms, serum thyroxine, TRAb, thyroid ultrasound and orbital computed tomography.

The sample comprised peripheral blood or thyroid tissue (not recorded which). The TCR sequence derives from an adult man with Graves' hyperthyroidism. The genes are TRBV29-1 and TRBJ2-5, with D perhaps matching TRBD1 (6 bases). The CDR3 spells CSVELRVRGGQYF. The DNA of the CDR3 is TGCAGCGTTGAACTTCGTGTACGAGGGGGTCAGTACTTC.